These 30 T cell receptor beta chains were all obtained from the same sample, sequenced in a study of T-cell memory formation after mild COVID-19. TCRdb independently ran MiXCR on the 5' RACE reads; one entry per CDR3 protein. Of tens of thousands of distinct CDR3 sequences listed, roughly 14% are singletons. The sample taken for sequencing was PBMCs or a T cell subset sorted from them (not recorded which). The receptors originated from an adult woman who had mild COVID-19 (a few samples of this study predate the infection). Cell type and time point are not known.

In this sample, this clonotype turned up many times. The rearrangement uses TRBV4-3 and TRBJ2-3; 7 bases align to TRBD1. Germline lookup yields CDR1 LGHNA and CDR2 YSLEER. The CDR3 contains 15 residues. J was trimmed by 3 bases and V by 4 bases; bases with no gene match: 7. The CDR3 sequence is CASSPTGQPTDTQYF. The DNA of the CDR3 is TGCGCCAGCAGCCCTACGGGACAGCCAACAGATACGCAGTATTTT.

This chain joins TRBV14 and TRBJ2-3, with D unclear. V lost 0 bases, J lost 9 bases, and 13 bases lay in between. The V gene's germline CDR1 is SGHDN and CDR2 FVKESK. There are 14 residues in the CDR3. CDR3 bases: TGTGCCAGCAGCCAAGAGGAATACCGTGAAACGCAGTATTTT. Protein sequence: CASSQEEYRETQYF.

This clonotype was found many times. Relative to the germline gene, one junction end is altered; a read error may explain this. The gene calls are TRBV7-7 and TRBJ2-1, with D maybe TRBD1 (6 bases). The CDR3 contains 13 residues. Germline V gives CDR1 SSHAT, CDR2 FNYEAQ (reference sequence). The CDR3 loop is CASSPQGDNEQFF. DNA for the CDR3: TGTGCTAGCAGTCCACAGGGAGACAATGAGCAGTTCTTC.

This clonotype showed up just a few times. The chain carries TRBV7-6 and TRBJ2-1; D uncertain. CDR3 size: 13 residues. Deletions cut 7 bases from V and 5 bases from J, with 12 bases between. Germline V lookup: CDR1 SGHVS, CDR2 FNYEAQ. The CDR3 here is CASKNTVDNEQFF. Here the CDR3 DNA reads TGTGCCAGCAAAAACACCGTAGACAATGAGCAGTTCTTC.

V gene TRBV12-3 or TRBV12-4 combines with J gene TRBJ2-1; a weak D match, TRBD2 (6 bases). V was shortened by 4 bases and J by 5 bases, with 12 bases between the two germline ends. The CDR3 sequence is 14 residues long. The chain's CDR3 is CASSYYGGDNEQFF. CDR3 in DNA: TGTGCCAGCAGTTATTACGGGGGAGACAATGAGCAGTTCTTC.

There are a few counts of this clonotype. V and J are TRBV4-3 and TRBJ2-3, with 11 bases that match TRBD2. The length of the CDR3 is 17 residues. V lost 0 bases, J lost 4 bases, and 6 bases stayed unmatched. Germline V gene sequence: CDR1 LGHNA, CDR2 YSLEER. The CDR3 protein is CASSQEGLAEIADTQYF. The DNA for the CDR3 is TGCGCCAGCAGCCAAGAGGGACTAGCGGAGATAGCAGATACGCAGTATTTT.

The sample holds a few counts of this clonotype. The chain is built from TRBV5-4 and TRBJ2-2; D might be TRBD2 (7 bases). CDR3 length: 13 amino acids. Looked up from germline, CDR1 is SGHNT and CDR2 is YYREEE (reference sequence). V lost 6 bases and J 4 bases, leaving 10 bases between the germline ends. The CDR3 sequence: CASMRGGTGELFF. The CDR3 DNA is TGTGCCAGCATGAGGGGGGGCACCGGGGAGCTGTTTTTT.

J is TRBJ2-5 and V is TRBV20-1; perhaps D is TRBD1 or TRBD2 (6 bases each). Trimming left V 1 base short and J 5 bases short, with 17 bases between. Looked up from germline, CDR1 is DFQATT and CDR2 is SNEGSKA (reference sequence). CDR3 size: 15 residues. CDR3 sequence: CSARVLGGGSETQYF. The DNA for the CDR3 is TGCAGTGCTAGAGTCCTCGGGGGCGGTTCGGAGACCCAGTACTTC.

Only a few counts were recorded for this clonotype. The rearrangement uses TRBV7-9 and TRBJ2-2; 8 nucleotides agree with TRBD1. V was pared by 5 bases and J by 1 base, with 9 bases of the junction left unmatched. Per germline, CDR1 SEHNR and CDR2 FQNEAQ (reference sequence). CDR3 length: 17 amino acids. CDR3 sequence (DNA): TGTGCCAGCAGCCCAGCCTCAGGGGGCCTGAACACCGGGGAGCTGTTTTTT. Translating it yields CASSPASGGLNTGELFF.

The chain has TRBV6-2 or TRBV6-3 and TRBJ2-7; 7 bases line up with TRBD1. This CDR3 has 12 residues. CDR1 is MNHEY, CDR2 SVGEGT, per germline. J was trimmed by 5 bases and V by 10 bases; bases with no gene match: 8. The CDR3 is CAIRQGVHEQYF. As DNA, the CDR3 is TGTGCCATCAGACAGGGAGTCCACGAGCAGTACTTC.

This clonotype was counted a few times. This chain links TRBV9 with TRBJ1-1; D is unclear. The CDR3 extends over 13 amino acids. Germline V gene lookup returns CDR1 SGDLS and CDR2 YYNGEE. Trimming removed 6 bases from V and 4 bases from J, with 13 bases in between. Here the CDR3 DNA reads TGTGCCAGCATTCCCCTCCGAGGCACTGAAGCTTTCTTT. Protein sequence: CASIPLRGTEAFF.

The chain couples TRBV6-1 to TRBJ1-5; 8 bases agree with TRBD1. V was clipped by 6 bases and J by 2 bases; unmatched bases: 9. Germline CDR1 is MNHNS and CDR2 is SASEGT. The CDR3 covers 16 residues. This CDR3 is CASSIQGAGGNQPQHF. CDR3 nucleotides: TGTGCCAGCAGCATTCAGGGGGCTGGGGGCAATCAGCCCCAGCATTTT.

CDR3 nucleotide sequence: TGCAGCGTTGCAGGGACAGGGGACAGGTACAATGAGCAGTTCTTC. Protein product: CSVAGTGDRYNEQFF. This sequence joins TRBV29-1 and TRBJ2-1; 10 nucleotides match TRBD1. Germline CDR1 is SQVTM and CDR2 is ANQGSEA. The CDR3 consists of 15 residues. V dropped 4 bases and J dropped 4; count of bases not matched to a gene: 7.

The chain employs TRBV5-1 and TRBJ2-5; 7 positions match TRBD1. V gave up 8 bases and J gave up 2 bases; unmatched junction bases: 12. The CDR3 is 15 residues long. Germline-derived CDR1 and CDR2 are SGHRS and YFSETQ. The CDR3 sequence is CASNSGNRGQETQYF. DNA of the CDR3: TGCGCCAGTAACTCTGGGAACAGGGGACAAGAGACCCAGTACTTC. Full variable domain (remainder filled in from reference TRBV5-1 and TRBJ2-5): KAGVTQTPRYLIKTRGQQVTLSCSPISGHRSVSWYQQTPGQGLQFLFEYFSETQRNKGNFPGRFSGRQFSNSRSEMNVSTLELGDSALYLCASNSGNRGQETQYFGPGTRLLVL.

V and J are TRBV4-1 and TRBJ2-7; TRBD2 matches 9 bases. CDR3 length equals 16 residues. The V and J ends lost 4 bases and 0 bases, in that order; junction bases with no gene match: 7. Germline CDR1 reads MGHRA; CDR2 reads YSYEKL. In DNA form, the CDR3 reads TGCGCCAGCAGCCTCCAGAGCGGGGGGTTCTCCTACGAGCAGTACTTC. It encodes CASSLQSGGFSYEQYF.

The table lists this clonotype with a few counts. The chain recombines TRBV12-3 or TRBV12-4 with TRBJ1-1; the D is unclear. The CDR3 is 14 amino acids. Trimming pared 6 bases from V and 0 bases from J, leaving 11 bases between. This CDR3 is CASRGRPLNTEAFF. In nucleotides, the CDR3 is TGTGCCAGCAGAGGAAGACCCTTGAACACTGAAGCTTTCTTT.

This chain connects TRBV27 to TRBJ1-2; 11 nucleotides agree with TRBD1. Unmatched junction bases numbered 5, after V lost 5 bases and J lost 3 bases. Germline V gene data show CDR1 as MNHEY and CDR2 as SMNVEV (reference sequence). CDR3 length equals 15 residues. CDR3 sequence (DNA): TGTGCCAGCAGTCCCCGGACAGGGGGCGACTATGGCTACACCTTC. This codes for CASSPRTGGDYGYTF.

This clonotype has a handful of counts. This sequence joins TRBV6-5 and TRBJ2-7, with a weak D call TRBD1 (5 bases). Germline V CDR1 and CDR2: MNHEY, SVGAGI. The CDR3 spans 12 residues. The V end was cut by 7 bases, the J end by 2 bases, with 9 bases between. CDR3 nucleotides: TGTGCCAGCACTGGGGCAACCTACGAGCAGTACTTC. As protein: CASTGATYEQYF.

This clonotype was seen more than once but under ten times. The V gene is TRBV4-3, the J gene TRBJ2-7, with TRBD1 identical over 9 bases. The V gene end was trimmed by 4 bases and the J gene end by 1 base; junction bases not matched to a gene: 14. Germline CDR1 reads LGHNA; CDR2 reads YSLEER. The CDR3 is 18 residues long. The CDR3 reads CASSPYRGPNSLSYEQYF. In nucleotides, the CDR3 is TGCGCCAGCAGCCCATACAGGGGGCCAAATTCGCTGTCCTACGAGCAGTACTTC.

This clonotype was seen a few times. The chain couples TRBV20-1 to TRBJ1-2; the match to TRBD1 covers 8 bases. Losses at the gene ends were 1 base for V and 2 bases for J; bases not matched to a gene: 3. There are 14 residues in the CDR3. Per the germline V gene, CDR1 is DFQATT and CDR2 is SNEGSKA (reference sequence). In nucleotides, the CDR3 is TGCAGTGCTAGAGGGACAGGGAAGAACTATGGCTACACCTTC. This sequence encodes CSARGTGKNYGYTF.

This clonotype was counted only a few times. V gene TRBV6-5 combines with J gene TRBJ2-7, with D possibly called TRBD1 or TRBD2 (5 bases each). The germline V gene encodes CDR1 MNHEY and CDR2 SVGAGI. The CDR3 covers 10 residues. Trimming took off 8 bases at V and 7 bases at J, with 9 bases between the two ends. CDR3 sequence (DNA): TGTGCCAGCGGGGACGGTGAGCAGTACTTC. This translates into CASGDGEQYF.

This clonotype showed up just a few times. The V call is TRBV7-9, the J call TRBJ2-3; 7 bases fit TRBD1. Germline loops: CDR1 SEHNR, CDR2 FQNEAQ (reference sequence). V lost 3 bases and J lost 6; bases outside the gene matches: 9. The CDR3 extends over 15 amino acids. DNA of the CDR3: TGTGCCAGCAGCTTTGGGACAGAGGGTGTCGATACGCAGTATTTT. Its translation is CASSFGTEGVDTQYF.

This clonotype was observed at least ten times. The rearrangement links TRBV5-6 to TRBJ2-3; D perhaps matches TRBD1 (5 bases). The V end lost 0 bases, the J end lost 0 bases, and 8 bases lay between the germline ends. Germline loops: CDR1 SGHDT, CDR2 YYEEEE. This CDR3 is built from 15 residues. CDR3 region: CASSLVAGSTDTQYF. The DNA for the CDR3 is TGTGCCAGCAGCTTGGTCGCAGGGAGCACAGATACGCAGTATTTT.

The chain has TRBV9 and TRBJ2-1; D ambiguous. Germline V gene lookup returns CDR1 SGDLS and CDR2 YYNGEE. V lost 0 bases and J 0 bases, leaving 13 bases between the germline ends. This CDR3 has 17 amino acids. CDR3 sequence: CASSVAGTLSSYNEQFF. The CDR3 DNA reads TGTGCCAGCAGCGTAGCCGGTACTTTAAGCTCCTACAATGAGCAGTTCTTC.

CDR3 protein: CSARRRGDLYEQYF. The CDR3, as DNA: TGCAGTGCTAGAAGGCGGGGGGACTTATACGAGCAGTACTTC. This sequence joins TRBV20-1 and TRBJ2-7, with 8 bases aligning to TRBD2. With V trimmed by 2 bases and J by 4 bases, 7 bases remained unmatched. This CDR3 comprises 14 residues. CDR1 is DFQATT and CDR2 is SNEGSKA in the germline V gene (reference sequence).

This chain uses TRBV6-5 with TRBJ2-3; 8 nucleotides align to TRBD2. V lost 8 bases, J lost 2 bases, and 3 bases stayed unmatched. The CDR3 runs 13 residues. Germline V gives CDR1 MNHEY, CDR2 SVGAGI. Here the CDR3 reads CASGSGNTDTQYF. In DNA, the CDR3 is TGTGCCAGCGGTAGCGGGAACACAGATACGCAGTATTTT.

CDR3 amino acids: CASRAGTGAEKLFF. In DNA form, the CDR3 reads TGTGCCAGCAGAGCCGGGACAGGGGCCGAGAAACTGTTTTTT. This chain joins TRBV7-9 and TRBJ1-4; 10 nucleotides line up with TRBD1. This CDR3 region has 14 residues. Germline CDR1 SEHNR, CDR2 FQNEAQ (reference sequence). The V gene end was trimmed by 6 bases and the J gene end by 11 bases; junction bases not matched to a gene: 9.

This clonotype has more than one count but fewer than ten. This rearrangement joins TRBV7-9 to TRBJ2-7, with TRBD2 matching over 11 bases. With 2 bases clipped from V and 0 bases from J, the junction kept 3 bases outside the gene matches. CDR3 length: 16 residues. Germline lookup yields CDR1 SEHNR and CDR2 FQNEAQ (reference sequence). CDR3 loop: CASSLLAGGLSYEQYF. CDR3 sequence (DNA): TGTGCCAGCAGCTTACTAGCGGGGGGCCTCTCCTACGAGCAGTACTTC.

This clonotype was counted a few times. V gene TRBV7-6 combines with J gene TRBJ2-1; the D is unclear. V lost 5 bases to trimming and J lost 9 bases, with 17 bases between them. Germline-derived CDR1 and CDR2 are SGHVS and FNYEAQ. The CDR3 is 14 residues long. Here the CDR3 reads CASSAFDEYPEQFF. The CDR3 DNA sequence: TGTGCCAGCAGCGCCTTCGATGAGTACCCTGAGCAGTTCTTC.

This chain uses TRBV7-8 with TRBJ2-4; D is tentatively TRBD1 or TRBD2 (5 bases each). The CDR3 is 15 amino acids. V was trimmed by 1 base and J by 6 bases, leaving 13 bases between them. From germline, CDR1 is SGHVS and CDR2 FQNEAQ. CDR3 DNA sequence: TGTGCCAGCAGCTTAGTTTCGGTTGGGGGAAACATTCAGTACTTC. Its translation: CASSLVSVGGNIQYF.